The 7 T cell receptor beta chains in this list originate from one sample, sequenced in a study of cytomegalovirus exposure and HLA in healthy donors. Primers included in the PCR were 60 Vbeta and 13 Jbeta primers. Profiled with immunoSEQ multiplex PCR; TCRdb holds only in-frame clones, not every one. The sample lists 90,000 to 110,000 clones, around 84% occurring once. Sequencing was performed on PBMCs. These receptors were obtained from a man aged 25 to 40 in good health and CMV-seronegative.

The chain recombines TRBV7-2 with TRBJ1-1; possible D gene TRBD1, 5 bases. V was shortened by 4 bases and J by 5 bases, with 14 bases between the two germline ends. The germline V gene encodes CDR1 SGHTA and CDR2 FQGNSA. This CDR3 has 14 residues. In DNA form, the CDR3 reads TGTGCCAGCAGCTATCAGGGTCTTGGGACTGAAGCTTTCTTT. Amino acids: CASSYQGLGTEAFF.

For the CDR3, the DNA is TGCAGCGTTCCAGGGCCCTTTCTGGGCAATGAGCAGTTCTTC. This translates into CSVPGPFLGNEQFF. The chain employs TRBV29-1 and TRBJ2-1, with D possibly matching TRBD1 (5 bases). The germline V gene encodes CDR1 SQVTM and CDR2 ANQGSEA. This CDR3 spans 14 amino acids. V lost 5 bases and J lost 6, with 17 bases in between.

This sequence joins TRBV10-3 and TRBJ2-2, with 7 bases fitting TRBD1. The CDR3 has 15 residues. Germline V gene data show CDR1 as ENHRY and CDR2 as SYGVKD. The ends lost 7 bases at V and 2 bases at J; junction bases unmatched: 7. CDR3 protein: CAITTGEGNTGELFF. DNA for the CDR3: TGTGCCATCACCACAGGGGAAGGAAACACCGGGGAGCTGTTTTTT.

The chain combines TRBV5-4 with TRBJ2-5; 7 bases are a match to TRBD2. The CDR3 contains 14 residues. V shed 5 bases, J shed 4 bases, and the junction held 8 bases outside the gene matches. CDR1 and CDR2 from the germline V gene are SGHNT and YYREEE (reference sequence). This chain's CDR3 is CASRVAGGTETQYF. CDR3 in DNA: TGTGCCAGCAGGGTAGCGGGCGGGACAGAGACCCAGTACTTC.

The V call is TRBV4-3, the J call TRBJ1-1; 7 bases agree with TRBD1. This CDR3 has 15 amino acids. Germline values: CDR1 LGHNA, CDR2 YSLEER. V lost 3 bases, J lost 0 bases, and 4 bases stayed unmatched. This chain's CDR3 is CASSQDDRVNTEAFF. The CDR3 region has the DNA TGCGCCAGCAGCCAGGATGACAGGGTGAACACTGAAGCTTTCTTT.

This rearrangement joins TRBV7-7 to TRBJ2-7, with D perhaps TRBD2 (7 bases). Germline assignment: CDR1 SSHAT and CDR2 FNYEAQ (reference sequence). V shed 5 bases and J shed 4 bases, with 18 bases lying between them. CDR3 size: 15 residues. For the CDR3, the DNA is TGTGCCAGCAGCCGTGAACGGGGGGCTTTTTACGAGCAGTACTTC. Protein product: CASSRERGAFYEQYF. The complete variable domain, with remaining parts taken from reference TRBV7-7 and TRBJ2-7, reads GAGVSQSPRYKVTKRGQDVTLRCDPISSHATLYWYQQALGQGPEFLTYFNYEAQPDKSGLPSDRFSAERPEGSISTLTIQRTEQRDSAMYRCASSRERGAFYEQYFGPGTRLTVT.

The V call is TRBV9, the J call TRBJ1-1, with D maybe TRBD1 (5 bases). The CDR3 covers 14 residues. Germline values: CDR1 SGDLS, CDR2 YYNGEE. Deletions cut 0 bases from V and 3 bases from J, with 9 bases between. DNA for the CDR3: TGTGCCAGCAGCGTAGATAAGGGGTACACTGAAGCTTTCTTT. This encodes CASSVDKGYTEAFF.